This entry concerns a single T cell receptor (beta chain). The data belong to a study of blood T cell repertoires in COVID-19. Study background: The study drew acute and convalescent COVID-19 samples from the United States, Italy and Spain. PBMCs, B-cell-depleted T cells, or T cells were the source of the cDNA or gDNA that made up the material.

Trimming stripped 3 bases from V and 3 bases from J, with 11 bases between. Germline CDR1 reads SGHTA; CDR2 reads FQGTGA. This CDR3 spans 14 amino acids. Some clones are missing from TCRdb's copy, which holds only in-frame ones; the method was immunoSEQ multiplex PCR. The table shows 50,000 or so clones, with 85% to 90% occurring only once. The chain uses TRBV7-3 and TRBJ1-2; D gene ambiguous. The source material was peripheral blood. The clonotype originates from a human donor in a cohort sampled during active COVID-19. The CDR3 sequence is CASSFGGRYYGYTF. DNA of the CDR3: TGTGCCAGCAGCTTCGGTGGGCGATACTATGGCTACACCTTC.